This record looks at one T cell receptor beta chain sequence and its context. The antigen remains unidentified. Amplified regions were TCR beta CDR3 sequences from RNA transcripts. First-round RT-PCR targeting the TCR CDR3 was performed with the HTBI primer set. TCRdb re-called the multiplex PCR reads through MiXCR, storing one row per CDR3 protein. The sample shows roughly 380,000 distinct CDR3 sequences, roughly 12% of them seen only once. The sample comes from a study of T cells in Graves' hyperthyroidism and ophthalmopathy. Used for diagnoses were clinical symptoms, serum thyroxine and TRAb, thyroid ultrasound and orbital computed tomography. From less than 13 ml of fresh peripheral blood, PBMCs were isolated. Overall study results and limits: Most thyroid clonotypes that were expanded above 0.001 also turned up in blood.

This receptor was taken from a man aged 25 to 40 with Graves' hyperthyroidism that later progressed to Graves' ophthalmopathy. Sample: blood.

As DNA, the CDR3 is TGCGCCAGCAGCTTGGTAGAGGCTAGCAATGAGCAGTTCTTC. Translating gives CASSLVEASNEQFF. The genes are TRBV5-1 and TRBJ2-1; D call uncertain. From germline, CDR1 is SGHRS and CDR2 YFSETQ. V was shortened by 0 bases and J by 6 bases, with 10 bases between the two germline ends. CDR3 length: 14 residues. Full variable domain (remainder filled in from reference TRBV5-1 and TRBJ2-1): KAGVTQTPRYLIKTRGQQVTLSCSPISGHRSVSWYQQTPGQGLQFLFEYFSETQRNKGNFPGRFSGRQFSNSRSEMNVSTLELGDSALYLCASSLVEASNEQFFGPGTRLTVL.